This entry lists 32 T cell receptor beta chains sequenced from one sample in a study of T cells in lung cancer brain metastases. This table comes from immunoSEQ multiplex PCR, and its TCRdb copy is limited to in-frame clones, with some not included. The table shows some 7,000 clones, with about nine tenths occurring only once. Sequencing input: tumor tissue from the primary lung tumor. These receptors originate from a man aged 50 or older with non-small cell lung cancer.

This clone was counted once. V gene TRBV21-1 combines with J gene TRBJ1-1; TRBD1, the table's D call, was not compared with the DNA. TRBV21-1 is a documented pseudogene. The CDR3 loop spans 16 amino acids. CDR3 DNA sequence: TGTGCCAGCAGCAACGTCCTCCGGGACAGGGCTACTGAAGCTTTCTTT. It yields the protein CASSNVLRDRATEAFF.

In its sample, this clone was seen a few times. V gene TRBV18 combines with J gene TRBJ1-4; possibly TRBD1 for D (6 bases). Trimming cost V 3 bases and J 6 bases, with 8 bases left between them. The CDR3 covers 13 residues. Germline V gives CDR1 KGHSH, CDR2 LQKENI. The CDR3 is CASSPGQHEKLFF. The CDR3 nucleotides are TGTGCCAGCTCACCGGGACAACATGAAAAACTGTTTTTT. Complete variable domain (other parts from reference TRBV18 and TRBJ1-4): NAGVMQNPRHLVRRRGQEARLRCSPMKGHSHVYWYRQLPEEGLKFMVYLQKENIIDESGMPKERFSAEFPKEGPSILRIQQVVRGDSAAYFCASSPGQHEKLFFGSGTQLSVL.

This clone came up once. The sample holds other DNA sequences that translate to the same CDR3. V and J are TRBV30 and TRBJ1-6, with 9 bases identical to TRBD1. V trimming: 8 bases; J trimming: 1 base; junction bases outside the gene matches: 6. Per the germline V gene, CDR1 is GTSNPN and CDR2 is SVGIG (reference sequence). This CDR3 comprises 15 residues. This CDR3 reads CARRTGESYNSPLHF. As DNA, the CDR3 is TGTGCCCGTCGGACAGGGGAGTCCTATAATTCACCCCTCCACTTT. Combining the CDR3 with reference TRBV30 and TRBJ1-6 gives the whole variable domain SQTIHQWPATLVQPVGSPLSLECTVEGTSNPNLYWYRQAAGRGLQLLFYSVGIGQISSEVPQNLSASRPQDRQFILSSKKLLLSDSGFYLCARRTGESYNSPLHFGNGTRLTVT.

Worth noting for this clone: The same CDR3 also results from other DNA sequences found in this sample. CDR3 nucleotide sequence: TGCGCCAGCAGCCAAGTTTGGGGGCCGTTGCAGTACTTC. This translates into CASSQVWGPLQYF. The V call is TRBV4-3, the J call TRBJ2-5, with D maybe TRBD1 (6 bases). V lost 1 base, J lost 11 bases, and 14 bases lay in between. This CDR3 spans 13 amino acids. Germline lookup yields CDR1 LGHNA and CDR2 YSLEER.

This sequence joins TRBV19 and TRBJ1-5; no clear D. The CDR3 spans 14 residues. Germline loops: CDR1 LNHDA, CDR2 SQIVND (reference sequence). V was trimmed by 9 bases and J by 5 bases, leaving 17 bases between them. The CDR3 loop is CASSRTSTDQPQHF. DNA of the CDR3: TGTGCCAGCTCGAGGACTTCTACTGATCAGCCCCAGCATTTT.

This clone came up a few times. The V gene is TRBV7-8, the J gene TRBJ2-7; 8 nucleotides align to TRBD1. With V trimmed by 5 bases and J by 2 bases, 2 bases remained unmatched. In germline, CDR1 is SGHVS, CDR2 FQNEAQ. The CDR3 runs 13 residues. The DNA of the CDR3 is TGTGCCAGCAGCGTGGGACAGGCCTACGAGCAGTACTTC. Amino acids: CASSVGQAYEQYF.

The chain is built from TRBV6-1 and TRBJ1-2, with D unclear. The germline V gene has CDR1 MNHNS and CDR2 SASEGT. This CDR3 has 12 residues. With 8 bases removed from V and 8 bases from J, the gap between germline ends came to 15 bases. The DNA for the CDR3 is TGTGCCAGCGGCAGGTCAATAAGGGGCTACACCTTC. It specifies CASGRSIRGYTF.

This chain joins TRBV2 and TRBJ1-2; no clear D gene. Trimming pared 6 bases from V and 9 bases from J, leaving 17 bases between. The CDR3 spans 13 residues. Per germline, CDR1 SNHLY and CDR2 FYNNEI. The DNA of the CDR3 is TGTGCCAGCAGACTCGGAATTGCCCCTAGCTACACCTTC. This translates into CASRLGIAPSYTF. Based on the CDR3 plus reference TRBV2 and TRBJ1-2, the full variable domain is EPEVTQTPSHQVTQMGQEVILRCVPISNHLYFYWYRQILGQKVEFLVSFYNNEISEKSEIFDDQFSVERPDGSNFTLKIRSTKLEDSAMYFCASRLGIAPSYTFGSGTRLTVV.

About this clone itself: One junction end does not reproduce the germline sequence, and a read error may be involved. This sample includes further DNA sequences coding for the same CDR3. V usage is TRBV4-2 and J usage is TRBJ2-1; D remains unclear. The length of the CDR3 is 15 residues. CDR1 and CDR2 from the germline V gene are LGHNA and YNFKEQ. The CDR3 nucleotides are TGTGCCAGTAGCCAAGGAGAGAGCTCCTACAATGAGCAGTTCTTC. It encodes CASSQGESSYNEQFF.

This sequence joins TRBV30 and TRBJ2-3; D uncertain. From germline, CDR1 is GTSNPN and CDR2 SVGIG (reference sequence). Between the trimmed V and J ends, which lost 3 bases and 0 bases, there was a span of 4 bases. The length of the CDR3 is 12 residues. CDR3 bases: TGTGCCTGGAGAGAAAGCACAGATACGCAGTATTTT. Its translation is CAWRESTDTQYF.

The gene calls are TRBV5-1 and TRBJ2-7; D is unclear. V was shortened by 2 bases and J by 7 bases, with 13 bases between the two germline ends. Germline values: CDR1 SGHRS, CDR2 YFSETQ. This CDR3 has 13 amino acids. CDR3 DNA sequence: TGCGCCAGCAGCTTCGAGTGGGCGCCTGAGCAGTACTTC. Encoded protein: CASSFEWAPEQYF.

The chain joins TRBV5-4 to TRBJ2-3; D not certain. The V gene's germline CDR1 is SGHNT and CDR2 YYREEE (reference sequence). V lost 4 bases and J lost 9, with 12 bases in between. This CDR3 has 12 residues. The CDR3 loop is CASSPDTSTQYF. CDR3 DNA sequence: TGTGCCAGCAGCCCAGACACTTCCACGCAGTATTTT.

The chain uses TRBV6-6 and TRBJ2-3; 9 bases match TRBD2. The germline V gene encodes CDR1 MNHNY and CDR2 SVGAGI (reference sequence). J was trimmed by 4 bases and V by 3 bases; bases with no gene match: 8. This CDR3 is 16 amino acids long. The CDR3 DNA follows: TGTGCCAGCAGTTATCAACGACTAGCGGCGTCAGATACGCAGTATTTT. This gives the protein CASSYQRLAASDTQYF.

This chain uses TRBV4-2 with TRBJ2-3; 11 nucleotides match TRBD2. The CDR3 has 16 amino acids. Germline loops: CDR1 LGHNA, CDR2 YNFKEQ. The junction had 3 bases not matched to a gene; V was cut back by 2 bases and J by 2 bases. Here the CDR3 reads CASSQTSGGVTDTQYF. The CDR3 DNA reads as TGTGCCAGCAGCCAAACTAGCGGGGGTGTCACAGATACGCAGTATTTT.

The chain carries TRBV18 and TRBJ1-6; 7 nucleotides match TRBD1. The CDR3 is 16 amino acids. The germline V gene encodes CDR1 KGHSH and CDR2 LQKENI. V shed 4 bases, J shed 5 bases, and the junction held 8 bases outside the gene matches. The CDR3 sequence: CASSLNPGQNNSPLHF. In nucleotides, the CDR3 is TGTGCCAGCTCACTGAACCCGGGACAGAATAATTCACCCCTCCACTTT.

The V gene is TRBV7-9, the J gene TRBJ2-7, with D perhaps TRBD1 (6 bases). CDR3 length: 14 residues. Trimming shortened V by 6 bases and J by 3 bases, and 15 bases separated the two germline ends. Germline CDR1 and CDR2: SEHNR and FQNEAQ (reference sequence). The DNA of the CDR3 is TGTGCCAGCAGTAAAGGGGGAAGGAGCTACGAGCAGTACTTC. It specifies CASSKGGRSYEQYF. The complete variable domain, with remaining parts taken from reference TRBV7-9 and TRBJ2-7, reads DTGVSQNPRHKITKRGQNVTFRCDPISEHNRLYWYRQTLGQGPEFLTYFQNEAQLEKSRLLSDRFSAERPKGSFSTLEIQRTEQGDSAMYLCASSKGGRSYEQYFGPGTRLTVT.

The chain employs TRBV9 and TRBJ2-3, with TRBD2 identical over 8 bases. The CDR3 is 17 amino acids. The junction had 7 bases not matched to a gene; V was cut back by 0 bases and J by 1 base. Germline CDR1 is SGDLS and CDR2 is YYNGEE. This CDR3 reads CASSVAGGGHRTDTQYF. CDR3 DNA sequence: TGTGCCAGCAGCGTAGCCGGGGGGGGCCACCGCACAGATACGCAGTATTTT.

The sample holds one count of this clone. This chain links TRBV30 with TRBJ2-5; D ambiguous. The V end was cut by 0 bases, the J end by 5 bases, with 10 bases between. The germline CDR1 and CDR2 sequences are GTSNPN and SVGIG (reference sequence). This CDR3 spans 13 amino acids. For the CDR3, the DNA is TGTGCCTGGAGTGTAATCTTCGGGGAGACCCAGTACTTC. It codes for CAWSVIFGETQYF.

In its sample, this clone ranks as large. The rearrangement joins TRBV9 to TRBJ2-3; the match to TRBD2 covers 7 bases. This CDR3 has 18 residues. In germline, CDR1 is SGDLS, CDR2 YYNGEE. The V gene end was trimmed by 0 bases and the J gene end by 5 bases; junction bases not matched to a gene: 15. The CDR3 coding sequence is TGTGCCAGCAGCGTAGGGACTAGAACCCGGTGGGGGAAAGATACGCAGTATTTT. Its protein product is CASSVGTRTRWGKDTQYF.

This clone has more than one count but fewer than ten. The V and J genes are TRBV4-2 and TRBJ1-2, with 11 nucleotides matching TRBD1. The CDR3 length is 14 residues. The V gene end was trimmed by 4 bases and the J gene end by 6 bases; junction bases not matched to a gene: 4. CDR1 LGHNA and CDR2 YNFKEQ come from the germline V gene. The CDR3 protein is CASSPGQGADGYTF. The CDR3 coding sequence is TGTGCCAGCAGCCCTGGACAGGGGGCCGATGGCTACACCTTC.

The chain employs TRBV7-9 and TRBJ1-3; 8 nucleotides match TRBD1. The trim removed 5 bases at V and 3 bases at J, leaving 15 bases unmatched. The germline V gene encodes CDR1 SEHNR and CDR2 FQNEAQ (reference sequence). CDR3 length: 18 amino acids. In nucleotides, the CDR3 is TGTGCCAGCAGCCCCGACCCCCTAAAACAGGGGGGTGGAAACACCATATATTTT. Its translation is CASSPDPLKQGGGNTIYF.

This chain uses TRBV18 with TRBJ2-7; 8 nucleotides line up with TRBD2. This CDR3 spans 13 amino acids. V trimming: 6 bases; J trimming: 7 bases; junction bases outside the gene matches: 8. In germline, CDR1 is KGHSH, CDR2 LQKENI. CDR3 nucleotide sequence: TGTGCCAGCTCCCCCGGACTAGCTCAGGAGCAGTACTTC. Its translation: CASSPGLAQEQYF.

V is TRBV5-1 and J is TRBJ2-3, with D unresolved. V shed 1 base and J shed 1 base, with 4 bases lying between them. Germline V lookup: CDR1 SGHRS, CDR2 YFSETQ. This CDR3 has 13 amino acids. The CDR3 loop is CASSLRGTDTQYF. For the CDR3, the DNA is TGCGCCAGCAGCTTGAGGGGCACAGATACGCAGTATTTT. The variable domain in full, completed from reference TRBV5-1 and TRBJ2-3, reads KAGVTQTPRYLIKTRGQQVTLSCSPISGHRSVSWYQQTPGQGLQFLFEYFSETQRNKGNFPGRFSGRQFSNSRSEMNVSTLELGDSALYLCASSLRGTDTQYFGPGTRLTVL.

This clone turned up a few times. V and J are TRBV5-4 and TRBJ1-4; a weak D match, TRBD1 (5 bases). Looked up from germline, CDR1 is SGHNT and CDR2 is YYREEE (reference sequence). V gave up 4 bases and J gave up 7 bases, with 17 bases separating them. The CDR3 extends over 15 amino acids. The CDR3 reads CASSPRGTGGEKLFF. The CDR3 nucleotides are TGTGCCAGCAGCCCCCGAGGGACGGGGGGTGAAAAACTGTTTTTT.

A note on this clone: The junction shows a germline mismatch at one end, possibly a read error. The genes are TRBV25-1 and TRBJ2-7; TRBD2 might be the D (5 bases). The germline V gene encodes CDR1 MGHDK and CDR2 SYGVNS. The length of the CDR3 is 13 residues. CDR3 nucleotide sequence: TGTGCTAGCAGTGGAAGCGGCTCTTACGAGCAGTACTTC. Amino acid sequence: CASSGSGSYEQYF.

This clone has a single count. The chain links TRBV4-1 to TRBJ1-1; D may be TRBD1 (6 bases). From germline, CDR1 is MGHRA and CDR2 YSYEKL. The CDR3 is made up of 16 amino acids. Trimming cost V 3 bases and J 2 bases, with 16 bases left between them. Here the CDR3 DNA reads TGCGCCAGCAGCCATACAGGACAGTTTTTTAACACTGAAGCTTTCTTT. Its protein is CASSHTGQFFNTEAFF.

This chain uses TRBV29-1 with TRBJ1-1, with 7 bases fitting TRBD1. This CDR3 is built from 13 residues. V shed 7 bases, J shed 4 bases, and the junction held 9 bases outside the gene matches. CDR1 and CDR2 from the germline V gene are SQVTM and ANQGSEA. CDR3 residues: CSGTQGDVTEAFF. The CDR3 nucleotides read TGCAGCGGGACTCAGGGGGACGTCACTGAAGCTTTCTTT.

This chain joins TRBV7-2 and TRBJ1-2, with D perhaps TRBD1 (6 bases). The CDR3 sequence is 15 residues long. Trimming left V 1 base short and J 8 bases short, with 17 bases between. Germline loops: CDR1 SGHTA, CDR2 FQGNSA. The CDR3 DNA follows: TGTGCCAGCAGCTTAGTCTATCCAGGGGTGGGAGGCTACACCTTC. This sequence encodes CASSLVYPGVGGYTF.

Written as DNA, the CDR3 is TGTGCCAGCAGTCAGGACAAGAACTCCTACAATGAGCAGTTCTTC. Amino acid sequence: CASSQDKNSYNEQFF. The chain employs TRBV2 and TRBJ2-1; a weak D match, TRBD1 (5 bases). CDR1 is SNHLY, CDR2 FYNNEI, per germline. Trimming took off 5 bases at V and 0 bases at J, with 11 bases between the two ends. The CDR3 sequence is 15 residues long.

The gene calls are TRBV5-4 and TRBJ2-3; no definite D call. Germline lookup yields CDR1 SGHNT and CDR2 YYREEE (reference sequence). The V end was cut by 1 base, the J end by 6 bases, with 6 bases between. The length of the CDR3 is 12 residues. The CDR3 sequence is CASSLSGDTQYF. The CDR3 DNA sequence: TGTGCCAGCAGCTTGAGTGGGGATACGCAGTATTTT. The variable domain in full, with the rest retrieved from reference TRBV5-4 and TRBJ2-3, is ETGVTQSPTHLIKTRGQQVTLRCSSQSGHNTVSWYQQALGQGPQFIFQYYREEENGRGNFPPRFSGLQFPNYSSELNVNALELDDSALYLCASSLSGDTQYFGPGTRLTVL.

The chain links TRBV19 to TRBJ2-2, with D possibly matching TRBD1 (7 bases). The CDR3 consists of 16 residues. CDR1 is LNHDA and CDR2 is SQIVND in the germline V gene (reference sequence). V shed 7 bases and J shed 6 bases, with 21 bases lying between them. As DNA, the CDR3 is TGTGCCAGTATAGGAGGCGGGACAGTAAAAGCCGGGGAGCTGTTTTTT. Protein product: CASIGGGTVKAGELFF.

This sequence joins TRBV5-1 and TRBJ2-5; TRBD2 agrees at 14 bases. The CDR3 is 17 amino acids. The V gene's germline CDR1 is SGHRS and CDR2 YFSETQ. The V gene end was trimmed by 0 bases and the J gene end by 2 bases; junction bases not matched to a gene: 3. The CDR3 DNA is TGCGCCAGCAGCTTGGGTGGACTAGCGGGGGGACAAGAGACCCAGTACTTC. This codes for CASSLGGLAGGQETQYF.